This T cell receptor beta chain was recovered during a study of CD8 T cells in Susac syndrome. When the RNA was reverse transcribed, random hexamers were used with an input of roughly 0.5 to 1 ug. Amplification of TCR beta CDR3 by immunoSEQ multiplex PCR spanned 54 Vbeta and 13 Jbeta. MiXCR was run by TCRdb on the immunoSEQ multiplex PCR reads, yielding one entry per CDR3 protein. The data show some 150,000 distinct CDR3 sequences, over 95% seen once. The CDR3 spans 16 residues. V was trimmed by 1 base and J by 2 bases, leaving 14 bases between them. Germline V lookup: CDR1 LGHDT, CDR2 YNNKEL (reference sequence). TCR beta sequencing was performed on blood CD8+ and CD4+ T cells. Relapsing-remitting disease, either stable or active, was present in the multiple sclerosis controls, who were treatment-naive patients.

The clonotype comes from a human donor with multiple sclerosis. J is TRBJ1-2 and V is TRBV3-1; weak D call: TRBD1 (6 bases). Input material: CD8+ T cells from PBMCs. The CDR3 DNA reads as TGTGCCAGCAGCCAAGGGAGAGGACAGACGAACTATGGCTACACCTTC. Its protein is CASSQGRGQTNYGYTF.